The clone carrying this TCR beta chain was picked up one time. What it binds is not known. During the collection period, no donor immune events like infections were recorded. The ends lost 0 bases at V and 5 bases at J; junction bases unmatched: 5. The CDR3 consists of 15 residues. CDR1 SGHRS and CDR2 YFSETQ come from the germline V gene. This sample is drawn from a study of identifying expanded T cells in peripheral blood. General observations from the study: Over two and four weeks, about 17 and 20 clones changed, versus roughly 1.2 between replicates. Across healthy donors, higher total template counts meant significantly greater two-week count variance.

Profiled with immunoSEQ multiplex PCR; TCRdb holds only in-frame clones, not every one. Of fewer than 65,000 clones in the sample, around 87% were seen once. The sequence derives from a person aged 18 to 75 in good health. The specimen was blood. This chain connects TRBV5-1 to TRBJ2-5; TRBD1 matches at 9 bases. The CDR3 bases are TGCGCCAGCAGCTTGGGCCCGGGGACAGGGGAGACCCAGTACTTC. Translated: CASSLGPGTGETQYF.